This T cell receptor beta chain was identified in a study of shared clonotypes between healthy human individuals. Study-level information: Aged 18 to 49, the donors were a couple of women and three men.

TCRdb's table, derived via immunoSEQ multiplex PCR, lists solely in-frame clones and lacks some. This table holds around 2,000,000 clones, 85% to 95% found once. Terminally differentiated effector memory CD45RA+ cells were excluded by CCR7 positive selection of CD45RO-negative cells. The receptor was isolated from a man aged 18 to 30 in good health. Sequencing input: naive CD8+ T cells sorted from blood.

The CDR3 nucleotides are TGTGCCAGCAGTTTACCTGAGTCGGACGAGCAGTACTTC. It is translated as CASSLPESDEQYF. The rearrangement uses TRBV28 and TRBJ2-7; D is unclear. V shed 2 bases and J shed 5 bases, with 10 bases lying between them. CDR3 size: 13 residues. CDR1 is MDHEN, CDR2 SYDVKM, per germline. Full variable domain (remainder filled in from reference TRBV28 and TRBJ2-7): DVKVTQSSRYLVKRTGEKVFLECVQDMDHENMFWYRQDPGLGLRLIYFSYDVKMKEKGDIPEGYSVSREKKERFSLILESASTNQTSMYLCASSLPESDEQYFGPGTRLTVT.